This TCR beta chain emerged from a study of T cells expressing NK-cell markers. Regarding the study as a whole: Roughly six donors showed dominant NKG2C+ clonotypes comprising about 1.0-7.0% of their CD8+ T cells. The study did not resolve the HCMV specificity of expanded NKG2C+ T cell clones.

This CDR3 spans 20 amino acids. Germline CDR1 DFQATT, CDR2 SNEGSKA (reference sequence). 5'RACE template switching with UMIs produced the TCR beta cDNA. TCRdb reprocessed the 5' RACE reads and reports one entry per CDR3 protein, with no DNA. The sample table includes 300,000 to 500,000 distinct CDR3 sequences. Notes on this clonotype: Its antigen is not known.

V is TRBV20-1 and J is TRBJ2-1; TCRdb gives TRBD2 as the D gene, but with no DNA this cannot be confirmed. The source material was blood T cells: a sorted CD56 or NKG2C T cell subset, CD4+ or CD8+ T cells, or bulk PBMC T cells (not recorded which). The clonotype comes from a woman aged 45-65 years in good health. CDR3 amino acids: CSARGYGLAKRGSSYNEQFF.